This T cell receptor beta chain originates from a study of T cell repertoires in cytomegalovirus infection. Study-level information: CMV infection and matching HLA type were both indicated by public TCR beta signatures.

Each CDR3 protein gets one entry after TCRdb re-called the reads with MiXCR. The data show about 240,000 distinct CDR3 sequences, 6% to 8% seen once. Overall study results and limits: HLA-C-restricted CMV clonotypes gave the most frequent clonotype in two of eight donors.

This clonotype was detected many times. What it binds is unknown. The V gene's germline CDR1 is SGHTA and CDR2 FQGNSA. The ends lost 2 bases at V and 4 bases at J; junction bases unmatched: 5. The CDR3 covers 15 residues. The sequence derives from a human donor in good health (CMV status not recorded). Some clones in this sample may be carry-over from other donors' samples. The sample was PBMCs. The V call is TRBV7-2, the J call TRBJ2-3; 8 bases match TRBD2. The DNA of the CDR3 is TGTGCCAGCAGCTTAATTCGGGGGGGCGCAGATACGCAGTATTTT. Protein: CASSLIRGGADTQYF.